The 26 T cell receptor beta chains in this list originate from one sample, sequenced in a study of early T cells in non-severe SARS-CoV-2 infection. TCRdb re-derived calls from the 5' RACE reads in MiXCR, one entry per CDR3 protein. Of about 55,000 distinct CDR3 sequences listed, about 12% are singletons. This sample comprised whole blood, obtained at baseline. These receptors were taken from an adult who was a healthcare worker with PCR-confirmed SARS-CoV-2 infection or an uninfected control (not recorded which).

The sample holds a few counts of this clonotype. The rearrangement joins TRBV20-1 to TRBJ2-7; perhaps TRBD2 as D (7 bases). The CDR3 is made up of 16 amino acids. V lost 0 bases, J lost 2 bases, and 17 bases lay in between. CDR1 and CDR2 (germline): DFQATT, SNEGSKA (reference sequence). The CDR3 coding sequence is TGCAGTGCTAGAGATCAGTCGCGGGGGCACACCTACGAGCAGTACTTC. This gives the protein CSARDQSRGHTYEQYF.

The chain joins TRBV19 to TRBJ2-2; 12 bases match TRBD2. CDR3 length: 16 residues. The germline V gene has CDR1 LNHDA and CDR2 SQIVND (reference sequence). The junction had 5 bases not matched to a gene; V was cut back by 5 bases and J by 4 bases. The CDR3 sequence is CASSVLAGGPTGELFF. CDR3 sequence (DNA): TGTGCCAGTAGTGTACTAGCGGGAGGTCCCACCGGGGAGCTGTTTTTT.

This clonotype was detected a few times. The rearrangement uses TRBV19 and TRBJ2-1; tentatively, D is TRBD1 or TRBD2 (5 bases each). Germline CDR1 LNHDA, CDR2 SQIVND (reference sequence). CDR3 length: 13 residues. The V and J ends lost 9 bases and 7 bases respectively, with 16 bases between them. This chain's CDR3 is CASRDVWRNEQFF. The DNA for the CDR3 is TGTGCCAGCCGGGACGTTTGGCGTAATGAGCAGTTCTTC.

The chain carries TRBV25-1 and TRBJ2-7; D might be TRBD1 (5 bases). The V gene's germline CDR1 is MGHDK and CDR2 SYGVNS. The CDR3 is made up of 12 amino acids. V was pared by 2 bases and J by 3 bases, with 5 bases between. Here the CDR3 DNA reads TGTGCCAGCAGTGAACAGGGCTACGAGCAGTACTTC. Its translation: CASSEQGYEQYF.

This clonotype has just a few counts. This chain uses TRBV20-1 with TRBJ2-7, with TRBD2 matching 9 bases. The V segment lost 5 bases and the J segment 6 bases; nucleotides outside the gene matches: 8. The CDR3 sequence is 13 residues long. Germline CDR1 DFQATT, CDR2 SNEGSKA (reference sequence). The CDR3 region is CSASGTSLTEQYF. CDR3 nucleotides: TGCAGTGCTTCCGGGACTAGCCTGACCGAGCAGTACTTC.

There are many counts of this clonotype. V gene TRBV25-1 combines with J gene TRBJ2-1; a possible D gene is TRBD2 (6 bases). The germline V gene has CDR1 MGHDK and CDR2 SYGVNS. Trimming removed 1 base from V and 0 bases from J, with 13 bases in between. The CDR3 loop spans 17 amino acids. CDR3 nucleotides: TGTGCCAGCAGTGAATCGGCTAGCGCATACTCCTACAATGAGCAGTTCTTC. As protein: CASSESASAYSYNEQFF. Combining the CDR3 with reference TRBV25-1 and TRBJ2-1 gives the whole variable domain EADIYQTPRYLVIGTGKKITLECSQTMGHDKMYWYQQDPGMELHLIHYSYGVNSTEKGDLSSESTVSRIRTEHFPLTLESARPSHTSQYLCASSESASAYSYNEQFFGPGTRLTVL.

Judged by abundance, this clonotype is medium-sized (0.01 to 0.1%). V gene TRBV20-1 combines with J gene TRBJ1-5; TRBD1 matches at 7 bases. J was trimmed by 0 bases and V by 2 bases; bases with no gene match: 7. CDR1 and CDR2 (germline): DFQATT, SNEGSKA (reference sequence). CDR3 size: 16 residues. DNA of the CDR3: TGCAGTGCTAGAACACCAGGGGGTCTTAGCAATCAGCCCCAGCATTTT. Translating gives CSARTPGGLSNQPQHF.

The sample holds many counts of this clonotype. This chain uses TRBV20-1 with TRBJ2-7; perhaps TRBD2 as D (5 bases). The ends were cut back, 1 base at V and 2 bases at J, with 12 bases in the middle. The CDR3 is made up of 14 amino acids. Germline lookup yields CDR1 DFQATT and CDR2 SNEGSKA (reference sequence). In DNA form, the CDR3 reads TGCAGTGCTAGAGTTAGAGGGAGTACCTACGAGCAGTACTTC. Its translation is CSARVRGSTYEQYF.

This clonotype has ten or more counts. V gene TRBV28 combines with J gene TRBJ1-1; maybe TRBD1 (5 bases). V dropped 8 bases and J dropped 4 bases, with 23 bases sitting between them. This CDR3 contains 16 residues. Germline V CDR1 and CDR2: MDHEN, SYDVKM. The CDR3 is CASYNTQRGSGTEAFF. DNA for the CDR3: TGTGCCAGCTATAATACCCAACGGGGGAGCGGCACTGAAGCTTTCTTT.

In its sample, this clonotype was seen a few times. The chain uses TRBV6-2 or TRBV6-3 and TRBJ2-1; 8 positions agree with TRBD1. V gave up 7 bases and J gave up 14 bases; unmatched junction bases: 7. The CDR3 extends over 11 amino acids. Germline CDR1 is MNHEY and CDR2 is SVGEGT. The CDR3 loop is CASTEDREEFF. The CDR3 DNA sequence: TGTGCCAGCACCGAGGACAGGGAAGAGTTCTTC.

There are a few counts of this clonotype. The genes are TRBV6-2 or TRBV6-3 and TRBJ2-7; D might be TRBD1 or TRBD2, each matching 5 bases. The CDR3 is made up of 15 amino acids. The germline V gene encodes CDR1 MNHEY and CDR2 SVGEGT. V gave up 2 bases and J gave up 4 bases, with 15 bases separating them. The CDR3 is CASSYHGAKGYEQYF. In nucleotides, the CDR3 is TGTGCCAGCAGTTACCACGGGGCTAAGGGGTACGAGCAGTACTTC.

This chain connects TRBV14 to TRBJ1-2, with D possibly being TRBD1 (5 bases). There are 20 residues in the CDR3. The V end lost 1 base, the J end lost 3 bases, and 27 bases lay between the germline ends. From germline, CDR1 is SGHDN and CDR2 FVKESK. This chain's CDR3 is CASSQGDGSHSRREYYGYTF. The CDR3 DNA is TGTGCCAGCAGCCAAGGGGACGGAAGCCATAGCCGGAGGGAGTACTATGGCTACACCTTC.

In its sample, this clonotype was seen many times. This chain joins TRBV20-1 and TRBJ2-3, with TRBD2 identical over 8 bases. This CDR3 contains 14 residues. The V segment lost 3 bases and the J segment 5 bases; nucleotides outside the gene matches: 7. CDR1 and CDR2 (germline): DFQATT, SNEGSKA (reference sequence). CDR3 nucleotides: TGCAGTGCTAGCCCAGCGGGGGCGGGAGATACGCAGTATTTT. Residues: CSASPAGAGDTQYF.

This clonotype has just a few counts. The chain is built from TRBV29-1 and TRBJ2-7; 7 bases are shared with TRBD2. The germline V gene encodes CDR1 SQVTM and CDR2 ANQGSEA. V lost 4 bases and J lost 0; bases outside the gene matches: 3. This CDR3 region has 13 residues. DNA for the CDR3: TGCAGCGTTGTGCGGGGGATCTCCTACGAGCAGTACTTC. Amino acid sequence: CSVVRGISYEQYF.

This CDR3 is CASRDQGTGELFF. CDR3 coding DNA: TGTGCCAGCAGGGATCAGGGTACCGGGGAGCTGTTTTTT. V and J are TRBV9 and TRBJ2-2; TRBD1 is a possible D gene (5 bases). The V end lost 5 bases, the J end lost 5 bases, and 10 bases lay between the germline ends. Germline CDR1 SGDLS, CDR2 YYNGEE. The CDR3 totals 13 residues.

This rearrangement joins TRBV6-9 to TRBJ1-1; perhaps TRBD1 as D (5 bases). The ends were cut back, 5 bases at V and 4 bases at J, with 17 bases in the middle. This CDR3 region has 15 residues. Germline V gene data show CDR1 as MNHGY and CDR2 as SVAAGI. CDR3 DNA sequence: TGTGCCAGCAGTACGGGACCCCCGGCAGGCACTGAAGCTTTCTTT. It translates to CASSTGPPAGTEAFF.

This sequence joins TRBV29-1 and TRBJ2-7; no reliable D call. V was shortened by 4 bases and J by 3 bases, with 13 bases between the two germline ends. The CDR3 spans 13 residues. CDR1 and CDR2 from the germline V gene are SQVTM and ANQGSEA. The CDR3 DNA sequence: TGCAGCGTTGCCGTTAGCTCGTACTACGAGCAGTACTTC. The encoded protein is CSVAVSSYYEQYF.

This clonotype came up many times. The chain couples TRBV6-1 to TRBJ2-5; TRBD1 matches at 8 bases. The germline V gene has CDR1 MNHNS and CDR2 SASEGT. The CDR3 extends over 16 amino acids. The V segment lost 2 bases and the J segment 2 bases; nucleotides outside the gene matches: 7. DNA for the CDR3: TGTGCCAGCAGTGAACGTCCAGGGGGCTTTCAAGAGACCCAGTACTTC. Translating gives CASSERPGGFQETQYF.

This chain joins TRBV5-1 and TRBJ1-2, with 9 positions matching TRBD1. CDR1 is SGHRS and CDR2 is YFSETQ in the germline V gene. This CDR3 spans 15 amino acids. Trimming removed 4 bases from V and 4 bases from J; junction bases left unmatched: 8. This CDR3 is CASSGGQGSPYGYTF. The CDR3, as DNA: TGCGCCAGCAGCGGCGGACAGGGGTCCCCCTATGGCTACACCTTC.

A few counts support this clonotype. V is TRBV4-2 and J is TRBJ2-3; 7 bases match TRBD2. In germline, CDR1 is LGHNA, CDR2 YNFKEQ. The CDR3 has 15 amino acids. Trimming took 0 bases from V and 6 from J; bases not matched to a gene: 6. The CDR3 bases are TGTGCCAGCAGCCAAGAATGGCGGGAGATTGATACGCAGTATTTT. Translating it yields CASSQEWREIDTQYF.

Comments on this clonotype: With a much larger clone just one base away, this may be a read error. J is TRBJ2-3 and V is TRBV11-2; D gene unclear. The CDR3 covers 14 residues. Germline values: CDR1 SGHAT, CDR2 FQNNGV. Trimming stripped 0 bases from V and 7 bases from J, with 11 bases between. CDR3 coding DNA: TGTGCCAGCAGCTTAGATGTGCATCGTAATACGCAGTATTTT. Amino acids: CASSLDVHRNTQYF.

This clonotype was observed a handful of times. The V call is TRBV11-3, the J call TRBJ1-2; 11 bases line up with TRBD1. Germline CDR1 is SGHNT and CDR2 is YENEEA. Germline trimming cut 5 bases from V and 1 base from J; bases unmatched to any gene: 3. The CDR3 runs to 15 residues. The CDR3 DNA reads TGTGCCAGCAGCCCCGGGACAGGGGGTAACTATGGCTACACCTTC. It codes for CASSPGTGGNYGYTF.

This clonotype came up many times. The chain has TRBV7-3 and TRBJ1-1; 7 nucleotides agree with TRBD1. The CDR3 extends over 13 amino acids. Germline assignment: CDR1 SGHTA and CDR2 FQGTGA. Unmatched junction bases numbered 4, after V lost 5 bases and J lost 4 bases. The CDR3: CASSLTGITEAFF. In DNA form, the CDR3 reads TGTGCCAGCAGCCTGACAGGGATCACTGAAGCTTTCTTT.

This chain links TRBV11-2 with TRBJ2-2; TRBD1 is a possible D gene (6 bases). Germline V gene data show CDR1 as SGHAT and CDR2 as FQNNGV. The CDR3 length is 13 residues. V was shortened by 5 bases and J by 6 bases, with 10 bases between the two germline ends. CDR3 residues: CASSLRQAGELFF. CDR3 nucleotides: TGTGCCAGCAGCCTTAGACAGGCCGGGGAGCTGTTTTTT.

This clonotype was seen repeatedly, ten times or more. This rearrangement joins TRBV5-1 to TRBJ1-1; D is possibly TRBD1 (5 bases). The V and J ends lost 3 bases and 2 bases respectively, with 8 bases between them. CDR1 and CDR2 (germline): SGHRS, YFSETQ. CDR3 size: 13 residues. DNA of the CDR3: TGCGCCAGCAGCTACGGGGGAAACACTGAAGCTTTCTTT. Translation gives CASSYGGNTEAFF.

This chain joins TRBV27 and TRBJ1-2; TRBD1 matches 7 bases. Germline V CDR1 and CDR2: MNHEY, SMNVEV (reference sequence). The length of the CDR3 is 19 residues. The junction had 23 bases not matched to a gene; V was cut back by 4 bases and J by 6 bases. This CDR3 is CASSSRYKSSTGDWHGYTF. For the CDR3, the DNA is TGTGCCAGCAGTTCCCGATATAAGTCTTCAACAGGGGATTGGCATGGCTACACCTTC.